This T cell receptor beta chain appears in the sequencing data of a study of early T cells in non-severe SARS-CoV-2 infection. Study context: The input, bulk RNA from unsorted whole blood, was sequenced, and chains were unpaired.

The CDR3 covers 16 residues. Germline V gene lookup returns CDR1 KGHSH and CDR2 LQKENI. V shed 3 bases and J shed 2 bases, with 13 bases lying between them. Unique molecular identifiers were affixed to single, distinct cDNA molecules. TCRdb re-called the 5' RACE reads through MiXCR, storing one row per CDR3 protein. The data show tens of thousands of distinct CDR3 sequences, roughly 8% seen once. This clonotype was observed a handful of times. Its antigen is unknown. Regarding the study as a whole: Sequences matched to VDJdb favored anti-spike CD8 responses, while private and CD4 specificities were missed.

This sequence originates from an adult who was a healthcare worker with PCR-confirmed SARS-CoV-2 infection or an uninfected control (not recorded which). The material sequenced was whole blood. The chain links TRBV18 to TRBJ2-2; D is unclear. This chain's CDR3 is CASSPLGASNTGELFF. The CDR3, as DNA: TGTGCCAGCTCACCCCTCGGAGCTTCTAACACCGGGGAGCTGTTTTTT.